A single sample is the source of the 12 T cell receptor beta chains below, sequenced in a study of human T cells and chemical hapten exposure. The time point denotes: patch test 2, 6 weeks after DPC sensitization. Treatment indicated: therapeutic diphenylcyclopropenone sensitization with weekly scalp DPC. Using its own MiXCR run on the RACE reads, TCRdb lists one record per CDR3 protein. The sample consists of 75,000 to 100,000 distinct CDR3 sequences, over 7.5% of them appearing once. The specimen comprised whole blood, sampled in connection with sensitization to the hapten diphenylcyclopropenone (DPC). These receptors all come from a woman between 40 and 50 years old with alopecia areata. Some clones in this sample may be carry-over from other donors' samples.

The rearrangement uses TRBV28 and TRBJ1-2, with D unclear. Germline lookup yields CDR1 MDHEN and CDR2 SYDVKM. Trimming left V 2 bases short and J 6 bases short, with 16 bases between. The CDR3 covers 15 residues. The CDR3 reads CASSLVGVLTDGYTF. The CDR3 DNA sequence: TGTGCCAGCAGTTTAGTCGGGGTTCTTACGGATGGCTACACCTTC.

Ten or more counts support this clonotype. This chain links TRBV29-1 with TRBJ2-2, with TRBD1 as a possible D gene (6 bases). This CDR3 is 15 amino acids long. Germline values: CDR1 SQVTM, CDR2 ANQGSEA. Trimming stripped 5 bases from V and 6 bases from J, with 19 bases between. DNA for the CDR3: TGCAGCGTTTCAAAAACAGGGTCGGTGGCCGGGGAGCTGTTTTTT. Amino acid sequence: CSVSKTGSVAGELFF.

This clonotype was seen more than once but under ten times. CDR3 region: CASSPRPSGRVTDTQYF. CDR3 bases: TGCGCCAGCAGTCCCCGTCCTAGCGGGAGAGTGACGGATACGCAGTATTTT. The V and J genes are TRBV4-1 and TRBJ2-3; TRBD2 matches 10 bases. Germline V gene sequence: CDR1 MGHRA, CDR2 YSYEKL. The CDR3 extends over 17 amino acids. V lost 6 bases, J lost 6 bases, and 15 bases stayed unmatched.

The chain links TRBV7-8 to TRBJ2-3; possibly TRBD2 for D (6 bases). V was clipped by 5 bases and J by 0 bases, with 15 bases between them. Germline assignment: CDR1 SGHVS and CDR2 FQNEAQ. CDR3 size: 16 residues. The CDR3 loop reads CASSPRLDPSTDTQYF. In DNA form, the CDR3 reads TGTGCCAGCAGCCCCCGACTAGATCCTAGCACAGATACGCAGTATTTT. Full variable domain (rest looked up from reference TRBV7-8 and TRBJ2-3): GAGVSQSPRYKVAKRGQDVALRCDPISGHVSLFWYQQALGQGPEFLTYFQNEAQLDKSGLPSDRFFAERPEGSVSTLKIQRTQQEDSAVYLCASSPRLDPSTDTQYFGPGTRLTVL.

This clonotype turned up a few times. The V call is TRBV6-2 or TRBV6-3, the J call TRBJ1-1; TRBD1 matches 10 bases. V lost 2 bases, J lost 2 bases, and 11 bases stayed unmatched. Germline V gene sequence: CDR1 MNHEY, CDR2 SVGEGT. The CDR3 is 18 amino acids. The CDR3 DNA reads TGTGCCAGCAGTTACCCAGGACAGGGGGGGTATTTCAACACTGAAGCTTTCTTT. It codes for CASSYPGQGGYFNTEAFF.

This chain joins TRBV10-3 and TRBJ2-6; no definite D call. The V end lost 2 bases, the J end lost 2 bases, and 4 bases lay between the germline ends. The CDR3 runs 14 residues. Per the germline V gene, CDR1 is ENHRY and CDR2 is SYGVKD. This chain's CDR3 is CAISEEPGANVLTF. CDR3 in DNA: TGTGCCATCAGTGAGGAACCTGGGGCCAACGTCCTGACTTTC.

This clonotype turned up a few times. The genes are TRBV11-3 and TRBJ2-1; 15 bases agree with TRBD2. The CDR3 has 16 amino acids. Germline lookup yields CDR1 SGHNT and CDR2 YENEEA. V was clipped by 4 bases and J by 10 bases; unmatched bases: 8. The CDR3 nucleotides read TGTGCCAGCAGCTCTCGGACTAGCGGGAGGGCCGGGGAGCAGTTCTTC. Amino acids: CASSSRTSGRAGEQFF. The full variable domain, rest sourced from reference TRBV11-3 and TRBJ2-1, is EAGVVQSPRYKIIEKKQPVAFWCNPISGHNTLYWYLQNLGQGPELLIRYENEEAVDDSQLPKDRFSAERLKGVDSTLKIQPAELGDSAVYLCASSSRTSGRAGEQFFGPGTRLTVL.

This clonotype came up many times. This rearrangement joins TRBV20-1 to TRBJ2-7; 13 bases map to TRBD2. Germline CDR1 DFQATT, CDR2 SNEGSKA (reference sequence). This CDR3 spans 17 amino acids. Trimming at V came to 6 bases and at J to 2 bases, leaving 13 bases not matched to a gene. The CDR3 loop reads CSAVGTSGTREPYEQYF. The DNA for the CDR3 is TGCAGTGCAGTCGGGACTAGCGGGACCCGAGAACCCTACGAGCAGTACTTC.

This clonotype showed up just a few times. The V gene is TRBV30, the J gene TRBJ2-3, with D perhaps matching TRBD2 (5 bases). CDR3 size: 14 residues. The V gene lost 3 bases and the J gene lost 2 bases, with 12 bases spanning the gap. CDR1 GTSNPN and CDR2 SVGIG come from the germline V gene (reference sequence). For the CDR3, the DNA is TGTGCCTGGAGGCCGCGGACTTTCACAGATACGCAGTATTTT. It yields the protein CAWRPRTFTDTQYF.

V is TRBV29-1 and J is TRBJ2-4; D gene ambiguous. The V gene's germline CDR1 is SQVTM and CDR2 ANQGSEA. The CDR3 is 10 residues long. The V and J ends lost 5 bases and 4 bases respectively, with 3 bases between them. CDR3 protein: CSVRKNIQYF. CDR3 nucleotides: TGCAGCGTTAGAAAAAACATTCAGTACTTC.

This clonotype came up many times. V is TRBV6-6 and J is TRBJ2-3; 10 positions match TRBD1. V lost 2 bases to trimming and J lost 4 bases; unmatched junction nucleotides: 3. In germline, CDR1 is MNHNY, CDR2 SVGAGI (reference sequence). The CDR3 is 15 residues long. The CDR3 sequence: CASSYGTGDPDTQYF. CDR3 nucleotide sequence: TGTGCCAGCAGTTACGGGACAGGGGATCCAGATACGCAGTATTTT.

This clonotype turned up a few times. The gene calls are TRBV7-9 and TRBJ1-1, with a weak D call TRBD1 (5 bases). This CDR3 has 15 residues. Germline V gives CDR1 SEHNR, CDR2 FQNEAQ (reference sequence). The V and J ends lost 4 bases and 7 bases respectively, with 19 bases between them. CDR3 sequence reads: CASSSPAWQGDEAFF. The CDR3 nucleotides are TGTGCCAGCAGCTCTCCGGCGTGGCAGGGAGATGAAGCTTTCTTT.